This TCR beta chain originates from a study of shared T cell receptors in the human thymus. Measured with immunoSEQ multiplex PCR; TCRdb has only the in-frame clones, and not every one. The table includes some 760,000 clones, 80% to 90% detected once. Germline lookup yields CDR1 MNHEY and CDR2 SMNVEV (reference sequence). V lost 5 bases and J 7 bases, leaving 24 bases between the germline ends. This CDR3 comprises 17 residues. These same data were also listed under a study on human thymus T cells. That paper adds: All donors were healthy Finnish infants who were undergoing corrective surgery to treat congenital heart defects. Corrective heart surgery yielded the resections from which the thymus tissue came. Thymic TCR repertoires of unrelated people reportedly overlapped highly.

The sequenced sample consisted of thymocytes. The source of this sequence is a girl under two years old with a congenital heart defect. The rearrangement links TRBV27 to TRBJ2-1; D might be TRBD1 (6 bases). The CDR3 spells CASSPIRGAGDMNEQFF. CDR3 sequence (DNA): TGTGCCAGCAGTCCGATTCGAGGCGCAGGGGATATGAATGAGCAGTTCTTC.